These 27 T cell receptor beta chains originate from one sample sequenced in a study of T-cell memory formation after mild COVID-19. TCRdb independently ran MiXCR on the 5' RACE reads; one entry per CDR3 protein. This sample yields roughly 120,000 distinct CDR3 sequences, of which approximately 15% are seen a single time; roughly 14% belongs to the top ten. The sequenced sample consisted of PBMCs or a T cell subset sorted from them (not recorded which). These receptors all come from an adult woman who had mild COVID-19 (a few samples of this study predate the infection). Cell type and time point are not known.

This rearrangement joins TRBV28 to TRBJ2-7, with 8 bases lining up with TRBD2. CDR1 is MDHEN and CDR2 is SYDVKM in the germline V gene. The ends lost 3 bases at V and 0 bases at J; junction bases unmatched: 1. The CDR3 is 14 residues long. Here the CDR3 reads CASSFREGSYEQYF. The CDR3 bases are TGTGCCAGCAGTTTCCGGGAGGGCTCCTACGAGCAGTACTTC.

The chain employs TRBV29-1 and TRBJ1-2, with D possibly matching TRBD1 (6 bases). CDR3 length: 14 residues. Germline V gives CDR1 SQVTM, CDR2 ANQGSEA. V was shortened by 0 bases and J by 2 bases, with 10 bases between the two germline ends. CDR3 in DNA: TGCAGCGTTGAAGAACAGGGAGGCAACTATGGCTACACCTTC. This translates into CSVEEQGGNYGYTF.

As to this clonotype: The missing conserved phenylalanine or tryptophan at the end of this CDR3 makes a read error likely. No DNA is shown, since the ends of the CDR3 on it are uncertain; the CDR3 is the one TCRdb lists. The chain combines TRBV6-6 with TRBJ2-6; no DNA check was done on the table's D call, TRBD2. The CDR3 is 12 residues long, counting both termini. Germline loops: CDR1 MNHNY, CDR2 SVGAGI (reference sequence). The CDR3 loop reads CASSYGTSGFLP.

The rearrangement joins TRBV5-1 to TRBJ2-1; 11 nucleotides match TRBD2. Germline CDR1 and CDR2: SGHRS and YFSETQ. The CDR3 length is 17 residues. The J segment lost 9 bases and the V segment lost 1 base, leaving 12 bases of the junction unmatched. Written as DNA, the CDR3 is TGCGCCAGCAGCTTGTTTAGCGGGAGGGTCCCCGGCGGTGAGCAGTTCTTC. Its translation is CASSLFSGRVPGGEQFF. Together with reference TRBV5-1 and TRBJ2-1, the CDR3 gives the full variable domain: KAGVTQTPRYLIKTRGQQVTLSCSPISGHRSVSWYQQTPGQGLQFLFEYFSETQRNKGNFPGRFSGRQFSNSRSEMNVSTLELGDSALYLCASSLFSGRVPGGEQFFGPGTRLTVL.

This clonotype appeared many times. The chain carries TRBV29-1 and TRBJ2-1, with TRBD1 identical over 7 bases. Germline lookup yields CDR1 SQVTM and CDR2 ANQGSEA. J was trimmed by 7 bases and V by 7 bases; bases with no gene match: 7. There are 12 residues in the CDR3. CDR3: CSGGDSWNEQFF. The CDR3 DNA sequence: TGCAGCGGAGGGGACAGCTGGAATGAGCAGTTCTTC.

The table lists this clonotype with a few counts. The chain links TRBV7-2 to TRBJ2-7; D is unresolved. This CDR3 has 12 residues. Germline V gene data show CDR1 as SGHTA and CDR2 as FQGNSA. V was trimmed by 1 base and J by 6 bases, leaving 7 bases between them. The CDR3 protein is CASSLVLFEQYF. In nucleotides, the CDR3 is TGTGCCAGCAGCTTAGTATTATTCGAGCAGTACTTC.

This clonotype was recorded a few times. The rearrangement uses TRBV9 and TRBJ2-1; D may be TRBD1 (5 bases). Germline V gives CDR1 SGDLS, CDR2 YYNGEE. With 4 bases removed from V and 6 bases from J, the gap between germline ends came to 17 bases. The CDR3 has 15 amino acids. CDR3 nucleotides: TGTGCCAGCAGCCCCGACCTCCAGGGCGCCAATGAGCAGTTCTTC. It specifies CASSPDLQGANEQFF.

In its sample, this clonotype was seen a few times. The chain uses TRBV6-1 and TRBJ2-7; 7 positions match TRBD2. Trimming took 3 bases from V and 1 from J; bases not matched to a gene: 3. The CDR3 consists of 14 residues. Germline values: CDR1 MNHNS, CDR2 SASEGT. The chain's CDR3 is CASSEYGGSYEQYF. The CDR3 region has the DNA TGTGCCAGCAGTGAGTACGGGGGGTCCTACGAGCAGTACTTC.

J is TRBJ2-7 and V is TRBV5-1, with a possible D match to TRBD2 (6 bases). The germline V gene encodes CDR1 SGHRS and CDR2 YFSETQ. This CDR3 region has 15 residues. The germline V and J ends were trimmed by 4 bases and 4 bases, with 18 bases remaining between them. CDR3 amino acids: CASSVVAGPGYEQYF. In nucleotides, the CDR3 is TGCGCCAGCAGCGTGGTTGCGGGGCCTGGTTACGAGCAGTACTTC.

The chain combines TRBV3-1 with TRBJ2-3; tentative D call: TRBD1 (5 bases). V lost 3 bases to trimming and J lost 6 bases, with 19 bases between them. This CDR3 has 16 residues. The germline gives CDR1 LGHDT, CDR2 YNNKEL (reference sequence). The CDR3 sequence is CASSHKDTLGLDTQYF. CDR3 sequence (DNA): TGTGCCAGCAGCCACAAGGACACCTTAGGTTTGGATACGCAGTATTTT.

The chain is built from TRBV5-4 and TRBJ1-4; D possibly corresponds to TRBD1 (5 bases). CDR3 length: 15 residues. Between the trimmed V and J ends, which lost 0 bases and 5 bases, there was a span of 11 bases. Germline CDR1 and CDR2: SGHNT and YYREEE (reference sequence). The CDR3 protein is CASSLGSDRNEKLFF. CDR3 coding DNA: TGTGCCAGCAGCTTGGGGTCAGACAGAAATGAAAAACTGTTTTTT.

CDR3 sequence reads: CASSQDLRGGALASYNSPLHF. In nucleotides, the CDR3 is TGCGCCAGCAGCCAAGATCTCCGGGGTGGGGCCCTAGCATCCTATAATTCACCCCTCCACTTT. This rearrangement joins TRBV4-1 to TRBJ1-6; possibly TRBD1 for D (5 bases). V was trimmed by 0 bases and J by 1 base, leaving 22 bases between them. There are 21 residues in the CDR3. Germline assignment: CDR1 MGHRA and CDR2 YSYEKL.

This chain's CDR3 is CASSLISGETQYF. CDR3 DNA: TGTGCCAGCAGCCTAATTTCAGGGGAGACCCAGTACTTC. V gene TRBV7-9 combines with J gene TRBJ2-5; D is possibly TRBD1 (5 bases). Germline CDR1 reads SEHNR; CDR2 reads FQNEAQ (reference sequence). This CDR3 has 13 residues. V was trimmed by 5 bases and J by 5 bases, leaving 12 bases between them.

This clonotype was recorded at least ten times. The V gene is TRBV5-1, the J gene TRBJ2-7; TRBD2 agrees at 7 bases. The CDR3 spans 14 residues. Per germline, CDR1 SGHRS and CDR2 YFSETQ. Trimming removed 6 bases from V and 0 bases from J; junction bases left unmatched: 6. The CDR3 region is CASNPSGASYEQYF. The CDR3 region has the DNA TGCGCCAGCAACCCCAGCGGGGCCTCCTACGAGCAGTACTTC.

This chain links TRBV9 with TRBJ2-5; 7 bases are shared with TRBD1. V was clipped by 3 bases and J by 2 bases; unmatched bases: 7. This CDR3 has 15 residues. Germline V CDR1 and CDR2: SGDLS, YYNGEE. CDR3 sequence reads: CASSGPPGQQETQYF. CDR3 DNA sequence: TGTGCCAGCAGCGGACCGCCGGGACAGCAAGAGACCCAGTACTTC.

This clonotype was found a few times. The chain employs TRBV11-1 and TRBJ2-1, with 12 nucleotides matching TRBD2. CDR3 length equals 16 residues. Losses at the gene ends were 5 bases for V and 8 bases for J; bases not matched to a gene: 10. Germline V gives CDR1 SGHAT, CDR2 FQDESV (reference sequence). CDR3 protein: CASSPRRLAGDDEQFF. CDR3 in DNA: TGTGCCAGCAGCCCGCGAAGACTAGCGGGAGACGATGAGCAGTTCTTC. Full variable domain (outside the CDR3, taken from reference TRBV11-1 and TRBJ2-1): EAEVAQSPRYKITEKSQAVAFWCDPISGHATLYWYRQILGQGPELLVQFQDESVVDDSQLPKDRFSAERLKGVDSTLKIQPAELGDSAMYLCASSPRRLAGDDEQFFGPGTRLTVL.

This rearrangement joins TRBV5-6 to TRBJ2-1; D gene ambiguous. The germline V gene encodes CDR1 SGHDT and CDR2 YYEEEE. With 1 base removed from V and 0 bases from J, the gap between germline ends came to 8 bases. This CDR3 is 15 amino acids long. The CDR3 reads CASSLLPSSYNEQFF. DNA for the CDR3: TGTGCCAGCAGCTTGCTGCCTAGCTCCTACAATGAGCAGTTCTTC.

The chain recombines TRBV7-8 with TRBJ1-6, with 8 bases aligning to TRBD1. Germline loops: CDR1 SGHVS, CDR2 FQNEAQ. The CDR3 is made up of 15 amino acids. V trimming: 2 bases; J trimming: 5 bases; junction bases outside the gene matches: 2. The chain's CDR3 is CASSLLGQDNSPLHF. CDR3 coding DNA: TGTGCCAGCAGCTTACTGGGACAGGATAATTCACCCCTCCACTTT.

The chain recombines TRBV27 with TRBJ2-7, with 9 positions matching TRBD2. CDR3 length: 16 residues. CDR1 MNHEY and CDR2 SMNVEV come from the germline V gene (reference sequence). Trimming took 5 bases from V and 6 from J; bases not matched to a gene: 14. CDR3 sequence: CASSPRLAGGPFEQYF. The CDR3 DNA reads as TGTGCCAGCAGTCCCCGACTTGCGGGAGGGCCGTTCGAGCAGTACTTC.

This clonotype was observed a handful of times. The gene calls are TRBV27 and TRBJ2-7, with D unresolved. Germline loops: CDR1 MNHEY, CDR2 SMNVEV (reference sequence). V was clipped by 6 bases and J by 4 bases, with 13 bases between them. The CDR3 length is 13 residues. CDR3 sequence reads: CASRRTTGYEQYF. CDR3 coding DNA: TGTGCCAGCAGACGTACGACGGGTTACGAGCAGTACTTC.

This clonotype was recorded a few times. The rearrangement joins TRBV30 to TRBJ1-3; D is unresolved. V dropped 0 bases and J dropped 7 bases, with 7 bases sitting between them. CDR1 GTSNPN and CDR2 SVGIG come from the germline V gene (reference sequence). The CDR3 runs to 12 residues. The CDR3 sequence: CAWSVLGNTIYF. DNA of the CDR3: TGTGCCTGGAGTGTGCTCGGGAACACCATATATTTT.

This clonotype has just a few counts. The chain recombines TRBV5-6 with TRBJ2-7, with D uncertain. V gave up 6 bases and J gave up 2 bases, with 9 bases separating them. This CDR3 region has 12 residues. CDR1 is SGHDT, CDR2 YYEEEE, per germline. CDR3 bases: TGTGCCAGCATCGGACCTGCCTACGAGCAGTACTTC. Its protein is CASIGPAYEQYF. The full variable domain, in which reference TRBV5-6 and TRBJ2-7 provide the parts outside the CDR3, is DAGVTQSPTHLIKTRGQQVTLRCSPKSGHDTVSWYQQALGQGPQFIFQYYEEEERQRGNFPDRFSGHQFPNYSSELNVNALLLGDSALYLCASIGPAYEQYFGPGTRLTVT.

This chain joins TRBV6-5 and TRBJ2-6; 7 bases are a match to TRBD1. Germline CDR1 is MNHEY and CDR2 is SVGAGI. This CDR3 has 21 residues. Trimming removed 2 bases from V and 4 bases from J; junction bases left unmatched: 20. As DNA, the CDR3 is TGTGCCAGCAGTTACCTAGCCGGATCGACAGGGCACCTATGGGGGGCCAACGTCCTGACTTTC. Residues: CASSYLAGSTGHLWGANVLTF.

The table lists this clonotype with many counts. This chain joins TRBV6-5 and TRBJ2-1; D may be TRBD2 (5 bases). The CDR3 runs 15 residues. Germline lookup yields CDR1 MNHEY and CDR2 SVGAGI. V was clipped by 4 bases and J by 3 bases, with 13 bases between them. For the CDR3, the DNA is TGTGCCAGCAGTTCCCCTGCCGGGAACTACAATGAGCAGTTCTTC. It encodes CASSSPAGNYNEQFF.

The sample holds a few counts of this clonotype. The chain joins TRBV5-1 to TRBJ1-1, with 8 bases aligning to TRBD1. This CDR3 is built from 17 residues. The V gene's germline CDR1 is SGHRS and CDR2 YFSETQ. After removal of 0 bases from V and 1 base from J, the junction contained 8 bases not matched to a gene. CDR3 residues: CASSLVPGGTGNTEAFF. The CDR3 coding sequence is TGCGCCAGCAGCTTGGTCCCCGGGGGGACAGGGAACACTGAAGCTTTCTTT.

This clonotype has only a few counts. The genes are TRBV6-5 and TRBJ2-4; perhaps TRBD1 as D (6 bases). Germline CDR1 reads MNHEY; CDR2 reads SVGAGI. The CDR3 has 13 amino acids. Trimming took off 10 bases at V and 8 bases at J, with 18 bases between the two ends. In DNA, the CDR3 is TGTGCCACCAAGGACAGACCCTTAGACATTCAGTACTTC. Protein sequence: CATKDRPLDIQYF.

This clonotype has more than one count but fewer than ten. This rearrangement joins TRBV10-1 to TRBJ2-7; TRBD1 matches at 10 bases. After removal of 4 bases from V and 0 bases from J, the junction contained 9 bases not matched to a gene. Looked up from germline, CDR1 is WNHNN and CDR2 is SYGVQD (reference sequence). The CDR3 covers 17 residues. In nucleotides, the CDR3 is TGCGCCAGCAGTGTCGGACAGGGGGACCTGAGCTCCTACGAGCAGTACTTC. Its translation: CASSVGQGDLSSYEQYF.